The clone carrying this T cell receptor (delta chain) was counted a few times. Additional DNA sequences in this sample encode the identical CDR3. This sample was taken from a study of gamma-delta T cells after stem cell transplantation. TCRdb repeated clone calling on the RT-PCR reads with CATT. Of 3,300 or so delta-chain clones listed, 9% to 13% are singletons. The V gene's germline CDR1 is NSMFDY and CDR2 ISSIKDK. This CDR3 region has 20 residues. Unmatched junction bases numbered 21, after V lost 0 bases and J lost 3 bases. This sequence originates from a human donor. It is not recorded whose cells these are; they may come from a transplant donor. Sequencing was carried out using gamma-delta T cells. This chain uses TRAV29/DV5 with TRDJ1, with 9 positions matching TRDD3. Here the CDR3 reads CAASATLPGGLGYRADKLIF. DNA for the CDR3: TGTGCAGCAAGCGCTACGCTCCCTGGGGGATTAGGTTATAGGGCCGATAAACTCATCTTT.